The 9 T cell receptor beta chains given below trace back to one sample, sequenced in a study of blood T cell repertoires in COVID-19. Sequencing used immunoSEQ multiplex PCR; TCRdb keeps in-frame clones, though not all of them. This sample has approximately 70,000 clones; 85% to 90% occur once, and the top ten carry around 9.9%. The source material was peripheral blood. Every receptor here comes from a man in his 70s with active or convalescent COVID-19.

V is TRBV10-3 and J is TRBJ1-5, with TRBD1 identical over 9 bases. The CDR3 is made up of 13 amino acids. J gave up 7 bases and V 11 bases, and 9 bases lay outside the gene matches. CDR1 is ENHRY, CDR2 SYGVKD, per germline. CDR3: CAVATGGRQPQHF. CDR3 in DNA: TGTGCCGTCGCTACAGGGGGCAGACAGCCCCAGCATTTT.

This clone was picked up one time. The chain employs TRBV19 and TRBJ1-2, with D perhaps matching TRBD1 (6 bases). The CDR3 extends over 17 amino acids. Germline-derived CDR1 and CDR2 are LNHDA and SQIVND (reference sequence). The ends were cut back, 7 bases at V and 8 bases at J, with 29 bases in the middle. Written as DNA, the CDR3 is TGTGCCAGTATCCCGACCGGGACAATCCTCTCCGCTGGGGGCTACACCTTC. It encodes CASIPTGTILSAGGYTF. Full variable domain (rest looked up from reference TRBV19 and TRBJ1-2): DGGITQSPKYLFRKEGQNVTLSCEQNLNHDAMYWYRQDPGQGLRLIYYSQIVNDFQKGDIAEGYSVSREKKESFPLTVTSAQKNPTAFYLCASIPTGTILSAGGYTFGSGTRLTVV.

The CDR3 nucleotides read TGTGCCTGCCCCTGGGTCTCTGGGGCTGGCTACACCTTC. Protein product: CACPWVSGAGYTF. This chain links TRBV30 with TRBJ1-2; maybe TRBD1 (5 bases). V dropped 6 bases and J dropped 7 bases, with 18 bases sitting between them. Per germline, CDR1 GTSNPN and CDR2 SVGIG (reference sequence). This CDR3 is built from 13 residues.

This clone was found once. This sequence joins TRBV10-3 and TRBJ1-3; D is unresolved. CDR1 is ENHRY and CDR2 is SYGVKD in the germline V gene. Trimming left V 7 bases short and J 3 bases short, with 7 bases between. This CDR3 spans 12 amino acids. In DNA form, the CDR3 reads TGTGCCATCACCTTTAATGGAAACACCATATATTTT. Translating it yields CAITFNGNTIYF.

V gene TRBV30 combines with J gene TRBJ2-5; D ambiguous. The germline V gene has CDR1 GTSNPN and CDR2 SVGIG (reference sequence). Trimming left V 2 bases short and J 5 bases short, with 9 bases between. CDR3 length equals 12 residues. CDR3 bases: TGTGCCTGGAGTCCCAACATGGAGACCCAGTACTTC. Translation gives CAWSPNMETQYF. The whole variable domain, remainder taken from reference TRBV30 and TRBJ2-5, is SQTIHQWPATLVQPVGSPLSLECTVEGTSNPNLYWYRQAAGRGLQLLFYSVGIGQISSEVPQNLSASRPQDRQFILSSKKLLLSDSGFYLCAWSPNMETQYFGPGTRLLVL.

The V call is TRBV12-3 or TRBV12-4, the J call TRBJ2-7; D is undetermined. The V and J ends lost 5 bases and 6 bases respectively, with 11 bases between them. The CDR3 runs 12 residues. CDR3 coding DNA: TGTGCCAGCAGTCACCCCCTAGGCGAGCAGTACTTC. Amino acids: CASSHPLGEQYF.

The gene calls are TRBV12-3 or TRBV12-4 and TRBJ1-3, with no clear D. The CDR3 length is 13 residues. V was clipped by 6 bases and J by 2 bases, with 8 bases between them. The CDR3 region is CASSQIAGNTIYF. The CDR3 DNA reads as TGTGCCAGCAGCCAAATTGCTGGAAACACCATATATTTT.

The chain couples TRBV11-3 to TRBJ2-3; maybe TRBD1 (5 bases). In germline, CDR1 is SGHNT, CDR2 YENEEA. The V and J ends lost 2 bases and 4 bases respectively, with 10 bases between them. The CDR3 spans 14 residues. Here the CDR3 reads CASSLLTGPDTQYF. In DNA, the CDR3 is TGTGCCAGCAGCTTACTTACAGGTCCAGATACGCAGTATTTT.

This sequence joins TRBV28 and TRBJ1-4; a possible D gene is TRBD1 (5 bases). The CDR3 has 14 amino acids. V lost 3 bases to trimming and J lost 7 bases, with 12 bases between them. Per germline, CDR1 MDHEN and CDR2 SYDVKM. As DNA, the CDR3 is TGTGCCAGCAGTTTTAGGGGTCAAAGTGAAAAACTGTTTTTT. It codes for CASSFRGQSEKLFF.